The 15 T cell receptor beta chains below all came from one sample that was sequenced in a study of technical replicates of blood from several donors (dated by TCRdb to between 2016 and 2019). The method behind the library was the immunoSEQ multiplex PCR assay. Held by TCRdb, this immuneACCESS table contains in-frame sequences only and omits some clones. Under half of the omission traces to an unresolved V gene where checked; the cause of the rest is unknown. Across this sample there are fewer than 100,000 clones, with approximately 94% seen only once. The ten largest account for about 0.3% of the sample. The sequenced sample consisted of T cells isolated from PBMCs. The receptors shown here come from a human donor in good health.

V and J are TRBV5-4 and TRBJ1-5; the D is unclear. The CDR3 sequence is 14 residues long. CDR1 and CDR2 (germline): SGHNT, YYREEE (reference sequence). V dropped 1 base and J dropped 1 base, with 6 bases sitting between them. The CDR3 region is CASSLYGSNQPQHF. The CDR3 DNA follows: TGTGCCAGCAGCTTGTACGGGAGCAATCAGCCCCAGCATTTT.

This chain connects TRBV7-9 to TRBJ2-5, with a possible D match to TRBD2 (6 bases). Germline V gives CDR1 SEHNR, CDR2 FQNEAQ (reference sequence). Trimming shortened V by 3 bases and J by 3 bases, and 14 bases separated the two germline ends. This CDR3 is built from 15 residues. CDR3 residues: CASSLSSVEKETQYF. The CDR3 DNA follows: TGTGCCAGCAGCTTGTCTAGCGTGGAGAAAGAGACCCAGTACTTC.

The genes are TRBV7-9 and TRBJ2-1, with TRBD1 matching 10 bases. This CDR3 region has 15 residues. Losses at the gene ends were 4 bases for V and 3 bases for J; bases not matched to a gene: 3. Germline assignment: CDR1 SEHNR and CDR2 FQNEAQ (reference sequence). This chain's CDR3 is CASSYGQGVYNEQFF. CDR3 DNA: TGTGCCAGCAGCTACGGACAGGGGGTCTACAATGAGCAGTTCTTC. Drawing the rest from reference TRBV7-9 and TRBJ2-1, the complete variable domain is DTGVSQNPRHKITKRGQNVTFRCDPISEHNRLYWYRQTLGQGPEFLTYFQNEAQLEKSRLLSDRFSAERPKGSFSTLEIQRTEQGDSAMYLCASSYGQGVYNEQFFGPGTRLTVL.

The rearrangement uses TRBV27 and TRBJ1-3, with 9 bases that match TRBD1. After removal of 2 bases from V and 1 base from J, the junction contained 9 bases not matched to a gene. The germline V gene has CDR1 MNHEY and CDR2 SMNVEV (reference sequence). The CDR3 runs 18 residues. DNA of the CDR3: TGTGCCAGCAGTTTAGTCGGGACAGGGTTATTTTCTGGAAACACCATATATTTT. It yields the protein CASSLVGTGLFSGNTIYF.

V usage is TRBV28 and J usage is TRBJ1-1; D gene uncertain. This CDR3 has 14 residues. With 2 bases removed from V and 6 bases from J, the gap between germline ends came to 13 bases. Looked up from germline, CDR1 is MDHEN and CDR2 is SYDVKM. The CDR3 DNA is TGTGCCAGCAGTTTAGGCATGGTAAGCGCTGAAGCTTTCTTT. Protein sequence: CASSLGMVSAEAFF.

The chain recombines TRBV4-2 with TRBJ2-7, with 14 bases matching TRBD2. This CDR3 spans 17 amino acids. The V and J ends lost 0 bases and 9 bases, in that order; junction bases with no gene match: 10. The V gene's germline CDR1 is LGHNA and CDR2 YNFKEQ. The CDR3 region is CASSQEAGLAGDKSQYF. As DNA, the CDR3 is TGTGCCAGCAGCCAAGAGGCGGGACTAGCGGGAGATAAATCGCAGTACTTC.

J is TRBJ2-1 and V is TRBV12-5, with 9 nucleotides matching TRBD2. This CDR3 is 14 amino acids long. Germline loops: CDR1 LGHNT, CDR2 FRNRAP. V gave up 9 bases and J gave up 5 bases; unmatched junction bases: 8. This CDR3 is CASMPGLADNEQFF. The CDR3 bases are TGTGCTAGCATGCCGGGACTAGCCGACAATGAGCAGTTCTTC.

The chain uses TRBV6-5 and TRBJ1-5, with unresolved D. The CDR3 length is 13 residues. With 5 bases removed from V and 2 bases from J, the gap between germline ends came to 7 bases. CDR1 and CDR2 (germline): MNHEY, SVGAGI. CDR3 in DNA: TGTGCCAGCAGTACCGGGGGCAATCAGCCCCAGCATTTT. The encoded protein is CASSTGGNQPQHF.

CDR3 protein: CASSSSQLSYGYTF. DNA of the CDR3: TGCGCCAGCAGCTCCTCACAGCTTTCTTATGGCTACACCTTC. V usage is TRBV5-1 and J usage is TRBJ1-2; D is unclear. CDR3 length: 14 residues. The V end lost 3 bases, the J end lost 5 bases, and 14 bases lay between the germline ends. Looked up from germline, CDR1 is SGHRS and CDR2 is YFSETQ.

V is TRBV7-2 and J is TRBJ2-7; D might be TRBD2 (5 bases). The germline gives CDR1 SGHTA, CDR2 FQGNSA. There are 16 residues in the CDR3. V was shortened by 2 bases and J by 3 bases, with 17 bases between the two germline ends. CDR3 residues: CASSLSSGGGLYEQYF. The CDR3 nucleotides are TGTGCCAGCAGCTTATCTTCAGGTGGAGGTCTCTACGAGCAGTACTTC.

The chain uses TRBV11-2 and TRBJ1-2; a weak D match, TRBD1 (6 bases). V lost 1 base to trimming and J lost 4 bases, with 13 bases between them. Germline CDR1 SGHAT, CDR2 FQNNGV. The CDR3 has 15 amino acids. CDR3 loop: CASSLGQGRGYGYTF. CDR3 sequence (DNA): TGTGCCAGCAGCTTAGGGCAGGGGAGAGGCTATGGCTACACCTTC. The full variable domain, its missing parts supplied by reference TRBV11-2 and TRBJ1-2, is EAGVAQSPRYKIIEKRQSVAFWCNPISGHATLYWYQQILGQGPKLLIQFQNNGVVDDSQLPKDRFSAERLKGVDSTLKIQPAKLEDSAVYLCASSLGQGRGYGYTFGSGTRLTVV.

The rearrangement uses TRBV19 and TRBJ2-3; unclear D gene. The length of the CDR3 is 12 residues. CDR1 is LNHDA, CDR2 SQIVND, per germline (reference sequence). Trimming stripped 3 bases from V and 4 bases from J, with 5 bases between. The CDR3 nucleotides are TGTGCCAGTAGTATTACATCAGATACGCAGTATTTT. As protein: CASSITSDTQYF.

This chain connects TRBV5-5 to TRBJ2-3; 7 nucleotides line up with TRBD2. Germline loops: CDR1 SGHKS, CDR2 YYEKEE (reference sequence). The V segment lost 1 base and the J segment 6 bases; nucleotides outside the gene matches: 14. This CDR3 contains 17 residues. The CDR3 DNA reads TGTGCCAGCAGCTTGTATCGTGGGAGGGACTTTCGGGATACGCAGTATTTT. This encodes CASSLYRGRDFRDTQYF.

This clone was detected only once. V gene TRBV15 combines with J gene TRBJ2-3, with D uncertain. V lost 3 bases, J lost 2 bases, and 18 bases lay in between. Per the germline V gene, CDR1 is LNHNV and CDR2 is YYDKDF (reference sequence). This CDR3 is 17 amino acids long. The CDR3 DNA reads as TGTGCCACCAGCAGGGGCCCCTTAGGCCTTTCCACAGATACGCAGTATTTT. Amino acid sequence: CATSRGPLGLSTDTQYF.

V and J are TRBV5-4 and TRBJ2-2; the match to TRBD1 covers 9 bases. The J segment lost 4 bases and the V segment lost 6 bases, leaving 10 bases of the junction unmatched. Germline loops: CDR1 SGHNT, CDR2 YYREEE (reference sequence). This CDR3 has 16 residues. The CDR3 DNA reads as TGTGCCAGCACCCCCCCCGGACAGGGGTTCACCGGGGAGCTGTTTTTT. Amino acid sequence: CASTPPGQGFTGELFF.